This paragraph covers one T cell receptor beta chain sequence. The target antigen is unknown. The PCR ran on 60 Vbeta and 13 Jbeta primers. TCRdb's copy holds only in-frame clones and misses some; the assay was immunoSEQ multiplex PCR. There are about 120,000 clones in the sample, with around 4% held by the top ten. This sample was taken from a study of cytomegalovirus exposure and HLA in healthy donors. The study's findings and limits: Donors were assumed by presence/absence analyses to have roughly uniform sequencing depth. Available immune exposure information was restricted to CMV serostatus only. In a later analysis, across HLA loci, associated TCR counts were highest for DRB1, lowest for HLA-C. There were some public TCRs occurring in many donors, but most TCR sequences were rare.

Germline V CDR1 and CDR2: WNHNN, SYGVQD (reference sequence). Trimming pared 3 bases from V and 5 bases from J, leaving 14 bases between. This CDR3 comprises 15 residues. The sample taken for sequencing was PBMCs. The chain joins TRBV10-1 to TRBJ2-1, with D tentatively TRBD1 (5 bases). The sequence came from a young man in good health and CMV-seronegative. The CDR3 loop reads CASSDPTAPNNEQFF. As DNA, the CDR3 is TGCGCCAGCAGTGACCCGACAGCCCCGAACAATGAGCAGTTCTTC.